Described below is a single TCR beta chain sequence and its context. Its specificity is unknown. Germline V gives CDR1 SGHTS, CDR2 YDEGEE. The CDR3 is made up of 15 amino acids. V was cut by 3 bases and J by 1 base, with 11 bases left in between. CD4+ cell separation produced CD45RA+ naive and CD45RA-negative memory subsets. Measured with immunoSEQ multiplex PCR; TCRdb has only the in-frame clones, and not every one. The sample records 2,100,000 or so clones, around 95% being singletons. The sample comes from a study of shared clonotypes between healthy human individuals. Study-wide points: Rarefaction revealed incomplete sorted-subset sequencing despite large depth.

The receptor was derived from a man younger than 30 in good health. The chain is built from TRBV5-8 and TRBJ2-4; D is undetermined. Sequencing was done on a sample of naive CD4+ T cells sorted from blood. Subset indicated: CD45RA+ positively selected. The CDR3: CASSSPKGAKNIQYF. Written as DNA, the CDR3 is TGTGCCAGCAGCTCTCCGAAGGGCGCCAAAAACATTCAGTACTTC.